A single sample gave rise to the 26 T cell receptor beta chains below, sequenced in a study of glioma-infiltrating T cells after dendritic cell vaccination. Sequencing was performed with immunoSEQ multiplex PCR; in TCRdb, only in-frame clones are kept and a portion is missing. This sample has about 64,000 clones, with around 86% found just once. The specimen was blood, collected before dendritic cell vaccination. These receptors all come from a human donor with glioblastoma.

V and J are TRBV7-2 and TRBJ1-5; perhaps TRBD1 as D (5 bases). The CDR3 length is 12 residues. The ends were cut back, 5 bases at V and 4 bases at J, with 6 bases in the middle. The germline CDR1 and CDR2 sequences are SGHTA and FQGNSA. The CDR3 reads CASSRGNQPQHF. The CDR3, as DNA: TGTGCCAGCAGCCGGGGGAATCAGCCCCAGCATTTT. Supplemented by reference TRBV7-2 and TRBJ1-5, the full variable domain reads GAGVSQSPSNKVTEKGKDVELRCDPISGHTALYWYRQSLGQGLEFLIYFQGNSAPDKSGLPSDRFSAERTGGSVSTLTIQRTQQEDSAVYLCASSRGNQPQHFGDGTRLSIL.

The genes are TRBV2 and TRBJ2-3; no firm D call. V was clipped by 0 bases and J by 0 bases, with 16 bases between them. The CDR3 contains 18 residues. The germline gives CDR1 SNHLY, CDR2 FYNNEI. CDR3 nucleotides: TGTGCCAGCAGTGAAGCGTGGGCTATCGATTCTAGCACAGATACGCAGTATTTT. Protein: CASSEAWAIDSSTDTQYF.

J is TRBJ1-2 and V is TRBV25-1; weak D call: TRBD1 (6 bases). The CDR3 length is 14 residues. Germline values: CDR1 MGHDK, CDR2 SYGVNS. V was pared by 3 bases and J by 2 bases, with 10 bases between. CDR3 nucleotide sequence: TGTGCCAGCAGTGAGCCGGGACACAACTATGGCTACACCTTC. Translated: CASSEPGHNYGYTF.

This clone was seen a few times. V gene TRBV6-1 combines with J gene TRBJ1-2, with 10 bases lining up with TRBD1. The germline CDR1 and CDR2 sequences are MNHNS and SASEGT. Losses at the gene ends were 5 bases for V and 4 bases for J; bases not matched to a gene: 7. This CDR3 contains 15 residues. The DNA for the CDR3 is TGTGCCAGCAGTAAAACGGACAGGGGGATCTATGGCTACACCTTC. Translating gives CASSKTDRGIYGYTF.

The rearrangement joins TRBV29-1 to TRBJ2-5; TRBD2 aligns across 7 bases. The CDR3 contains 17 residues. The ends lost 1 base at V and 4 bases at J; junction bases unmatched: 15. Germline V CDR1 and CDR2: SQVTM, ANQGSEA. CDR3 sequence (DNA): TGCAGCGTTGAAGGCAACTGGGAGGGGCGCATCCCAGAGACCCAGTACTTC. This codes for CSVEGNWEGRIPETQYF.

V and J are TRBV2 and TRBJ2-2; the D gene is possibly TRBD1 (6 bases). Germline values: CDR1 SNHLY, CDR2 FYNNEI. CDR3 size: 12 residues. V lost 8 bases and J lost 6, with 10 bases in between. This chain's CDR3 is CASRHRAGELFF. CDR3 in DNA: TGTGCCAGCCGACACAGGGCCGGGGAGCTGTTTTTT.

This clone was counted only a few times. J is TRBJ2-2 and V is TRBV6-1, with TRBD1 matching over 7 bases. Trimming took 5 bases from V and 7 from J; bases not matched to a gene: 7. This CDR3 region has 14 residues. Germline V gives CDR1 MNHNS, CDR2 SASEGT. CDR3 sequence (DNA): TGTGCCAGCAGTTTCAGACAGGGAGTCGGGGAGCTGTTTTTT. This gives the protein CASSFRQGVGELFF.

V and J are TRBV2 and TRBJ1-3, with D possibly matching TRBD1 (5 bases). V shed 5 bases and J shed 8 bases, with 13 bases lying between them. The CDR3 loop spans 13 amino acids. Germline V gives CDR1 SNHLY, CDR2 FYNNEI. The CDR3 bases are TGTGCCAGCAGTACGGGAGTAGGGGACACCATATATTTT. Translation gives CASSTGVGDTIYF.

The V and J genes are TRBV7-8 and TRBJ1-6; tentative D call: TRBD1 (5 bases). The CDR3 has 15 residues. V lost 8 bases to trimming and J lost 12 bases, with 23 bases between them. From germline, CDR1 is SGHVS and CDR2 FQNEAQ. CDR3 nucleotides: TGTGCCAGCCGTAGGGTGGGGCCGCAGGATGGACCCCTCCACTTT. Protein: CASRRVGPQDGPLHF.

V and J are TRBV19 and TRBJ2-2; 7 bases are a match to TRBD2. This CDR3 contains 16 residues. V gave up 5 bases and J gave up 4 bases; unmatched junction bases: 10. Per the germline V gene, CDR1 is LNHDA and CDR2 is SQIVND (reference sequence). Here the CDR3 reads CASSPPRGGTTGELFF. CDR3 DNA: TGTGCCAGTAGTCCCCCCCGGGGAGGGACCACCGGGGAGCTGTTTTTT.

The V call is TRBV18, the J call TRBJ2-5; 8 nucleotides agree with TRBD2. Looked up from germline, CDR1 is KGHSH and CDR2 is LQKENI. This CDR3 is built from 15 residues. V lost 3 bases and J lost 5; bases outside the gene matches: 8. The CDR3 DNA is TGTGCCAGCTCACCCCCGGGACTAGGTGGCGAGACCCAGTACTTC. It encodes CASSPPGLGGETQYF.

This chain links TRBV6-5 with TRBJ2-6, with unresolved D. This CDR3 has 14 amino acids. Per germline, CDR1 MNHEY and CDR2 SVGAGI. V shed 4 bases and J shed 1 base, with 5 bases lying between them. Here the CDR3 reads CASSSLSGANVLTF. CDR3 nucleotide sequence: TGTGCCAGCAGTTCACTATCTGGGGCCAACGTCCTGACTTTC.

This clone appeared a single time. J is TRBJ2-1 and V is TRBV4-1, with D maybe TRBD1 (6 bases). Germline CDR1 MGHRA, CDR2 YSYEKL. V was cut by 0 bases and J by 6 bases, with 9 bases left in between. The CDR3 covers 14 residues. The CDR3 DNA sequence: TGCGCCAGCAGCCAAGATTGGGACATCAATGAGCAGTTCTTC. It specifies CASSQDWDINEQFF.

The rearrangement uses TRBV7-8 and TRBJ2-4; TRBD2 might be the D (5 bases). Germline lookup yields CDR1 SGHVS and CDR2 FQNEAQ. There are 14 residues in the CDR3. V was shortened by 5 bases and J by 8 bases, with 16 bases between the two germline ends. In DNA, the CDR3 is TGTGCCAGCAGCCCACTAGGTCTTGGAGACATTCAGTACTTC. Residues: CASSPLGLGDIQYF.

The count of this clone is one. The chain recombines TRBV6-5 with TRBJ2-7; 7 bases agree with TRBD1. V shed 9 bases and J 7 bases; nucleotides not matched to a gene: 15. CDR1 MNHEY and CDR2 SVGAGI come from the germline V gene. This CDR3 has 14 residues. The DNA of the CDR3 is TGTGCCAGGCAGGGGGTCACCCACCGTCGGGAGCAGTACTTC. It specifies CARQGVTHRREQYF.

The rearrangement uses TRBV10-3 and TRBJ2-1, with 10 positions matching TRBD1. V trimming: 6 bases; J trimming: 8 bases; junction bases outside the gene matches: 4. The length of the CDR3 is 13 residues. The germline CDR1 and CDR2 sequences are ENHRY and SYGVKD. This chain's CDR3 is CAISRGQGDEQFF. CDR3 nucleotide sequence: TGTGCCATCAGCCGAGGACAGGGGGATGAGCAGTTCTTC.

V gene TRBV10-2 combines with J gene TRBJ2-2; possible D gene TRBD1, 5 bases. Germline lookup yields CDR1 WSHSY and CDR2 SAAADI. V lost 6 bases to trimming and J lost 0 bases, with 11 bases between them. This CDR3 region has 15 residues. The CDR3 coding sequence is TGCGCCAGCAGGGAAAACAGGCCGAACACCGGGGAGCTGTTTTTT. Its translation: CASRENRPNTGELFF.

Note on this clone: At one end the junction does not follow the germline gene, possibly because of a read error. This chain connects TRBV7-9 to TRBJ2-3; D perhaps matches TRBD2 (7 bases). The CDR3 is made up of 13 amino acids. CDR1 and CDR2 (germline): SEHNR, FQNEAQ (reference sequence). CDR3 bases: TGTGCCAGCAGCTTAGAGGGGGGGTCTTCCTGGGATTTT. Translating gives CASSLEGGSSWDF.

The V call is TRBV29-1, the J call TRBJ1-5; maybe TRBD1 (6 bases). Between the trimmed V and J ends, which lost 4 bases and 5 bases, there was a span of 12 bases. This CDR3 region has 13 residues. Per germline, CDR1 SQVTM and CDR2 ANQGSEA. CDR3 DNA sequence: TGCAGCGTTGGGCAGGGGCGAGATCAGCCCCAGCATTTT. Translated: CSVGQGRDQPQHF. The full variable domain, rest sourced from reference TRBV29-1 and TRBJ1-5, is SAVISQKPSRDICQRGTSLTIQCQVDSQVTMMFWYRQQPGQSLTLIATANQGSEATYESGFVIDKFPISRPNLTFSTLTVSNMSPEDSSIYLCSVGQGRDQPQHFGDGTRLSIL.

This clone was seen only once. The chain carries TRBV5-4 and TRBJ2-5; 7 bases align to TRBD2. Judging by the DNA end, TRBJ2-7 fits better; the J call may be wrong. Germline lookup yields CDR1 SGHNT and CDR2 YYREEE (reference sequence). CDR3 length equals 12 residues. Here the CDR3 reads CASSAAGDEQYF. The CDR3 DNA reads TGTGCCAGCAGCGCGGCGGGGGACGAGCAGTACTTC.

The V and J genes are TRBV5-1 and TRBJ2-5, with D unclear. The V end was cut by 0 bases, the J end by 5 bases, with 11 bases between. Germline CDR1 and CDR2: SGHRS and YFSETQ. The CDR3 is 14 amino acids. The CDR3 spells CASSLEGLRETQYF. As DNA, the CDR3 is TGCGCCAGCAGCTTGGAAGGCCTGAGGGAGACCCAGTACTTC.

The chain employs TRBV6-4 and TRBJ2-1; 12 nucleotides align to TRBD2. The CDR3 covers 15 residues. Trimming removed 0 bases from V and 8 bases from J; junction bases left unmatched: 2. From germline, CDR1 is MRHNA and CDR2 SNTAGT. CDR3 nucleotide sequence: TGTGCCAGCAGTGACTCCCTAGCGGGGGGGCATGAGCAGTTCTTC. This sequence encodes CASSDSLAGGHEQFF.

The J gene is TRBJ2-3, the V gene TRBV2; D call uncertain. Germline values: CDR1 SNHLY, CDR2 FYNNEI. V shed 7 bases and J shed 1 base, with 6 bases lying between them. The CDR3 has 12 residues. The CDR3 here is CASTVGTDTQYF. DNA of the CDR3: TGTGCCAGCACCGTTGGCACAGATACGCAGTATTTT.

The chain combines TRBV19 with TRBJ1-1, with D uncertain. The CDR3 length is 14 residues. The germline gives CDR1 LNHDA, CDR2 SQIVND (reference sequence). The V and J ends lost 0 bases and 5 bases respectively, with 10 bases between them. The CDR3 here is CASSIDREWTEAFF. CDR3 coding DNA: TGTGCCAGTAGTATAGATCGGGAGTGGACTGAAGCTTTCTTT.

The CDR3 DNA sequence: TGTGCCAGCAACCAGGGGGGTACAGGGGCAGGTGGGATGAACACTGAAGCTTTCTTT. This translates into CASNQGGTGAGGMNTEAFF. This chain joins TRBV7-2 and TRBJ1-1; 7 bases are shared with TRBD1. CDR3 size: 19 residues. The germline CDR1 and CDR2 sequences are SGHTA and FQGNSA. Trimming at V came to 7 bases and at J to 0 bases, leaving 20 bases not matched to a gene.

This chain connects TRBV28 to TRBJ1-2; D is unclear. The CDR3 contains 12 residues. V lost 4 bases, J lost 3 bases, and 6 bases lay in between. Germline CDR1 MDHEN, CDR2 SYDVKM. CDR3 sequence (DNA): TGTGCCAGCAGTTGGTCGGACTATGGCTACACCTTC. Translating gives CASSWSDYGYTF.